This T cell receptor beta chain is drawn from a study of cytomegalovirus exposure and HLA in healthy donors (dated by TCRdb to about 2017). Some background on the complete study: In an earlier analysis of 450 to 750 of the donors, 276 Gb of sequence data and roughly 100 million unique TCR beta sequences from approximately 180 million T cells were reported. An early release covering about 600 HLA-typed donors comprised approximately 300 gigabases of sequencing data and some 79 million unique TCR sequences. Of the approximately 400 genotyped donors, over 70% fell in the genetic ancestry cluster associated with self-reported Caucasian donors. The aim of the study was to test whether cataloging public T cell receptors could identify signatures of past pathogen exposure. The T cell repertoires of several hundred subjects were profiled by immunosequencing and related to cytomegalovirus serostatus. Along with the roughly 670-subject first cohort, a separate validation cohort of 120 different subjects was used. The study combined high-throughput TCR immunosequencing, statistical association of individual TCRs with disease status, and machine learning to predict cytomegalovirus infection status. In a later analysis, previously published TCR beta repertoires from about 670 donors were re-analyzed and high-resolution HLA genotyping was added so that TCR occurrence patterns could be studied. Rather than using new phenotypic data, the later analysis identified candidate immune exposures from TCR beta sequences and from how often those sequences occurred across donors. An earlier analysis of 500 to 750 of the donors applied high-throughput TCR beta sequencing to assess whether each TCR beta V gene segment acted as functional or pseudogenic. Donor age, sex, ethnicity and CMV serostatus were compiled together with the repertoire data. A later genetic analysis used genome-wide SNP genotypes for about three fifths of the 666 donors, treating that subset as a discovery cohort. All discovery cohort repertoires had been generated using a single sequencing platform. Both class I and class II loci were covered by HLA typing, at four-digit resolution. The number of donors typed differed by locus, with about 620-630 for A, B, C, DRB1 and DQB1, around 500 for DQA1, nearly 610 for DPA1, and approximately 470 for DPB1. Several DR-DQ haplotypes were handled as single units for association and clustering, since linkage in the cohort was strong. Across approximately 400 genotyped donors of the cohort, an average of about 240,000 unique TCR beta nucleotide sequences per donor were sequenced, and 15% to 20% of those sequences were non-productive.

Based on the germline V gene (reference sequence), the CDR1 and CDR2 sequences are LNHDA and SQIVND. Inclusive of the bounding cysteine and phenylalanine, the CDR3 is 16 residues long. The CDR3 DNA has 48 bases and is translated from base 1. Trimming removed 7 bases from V and 1 base from J, leaving 16 bases between the germline ends. General conclusions and limits of the study: In a later analysis, HLA-associated TCR beta chains showed more clonal expansion and lower generation probabilities than non-associated chains that were equally common. Most TCR sequences were seen in very few donors, while some public TCRs were found in many individuals. Sequencing depth was assumed to be roughly uniform across donors in the presence/absence analyses, though that assumption may not hold. According to a later genetic analysis, donors in an Asian-associated ancestry cluster had fewer N-insertions in productive TCRs than the approximately 700-donor mean. In a later analysis, most CMV-associated TCR beta chains were found to appear HLA-restricted, with HLA associations seemingly driven largely by CMV exposure. Strong co-occurrence of HLA alleles, especially DR and DQ, made assigning TCR associations to individual alleles difficult. Linkage disequilibrium might explain the correlated functional status among segregating V segments, but an unknown experimental factor could not be excluded. V-gene and J-gene trimming of TCR beta chains was associated with a missense DCLRE1C variant in a later genetic analysis, and the association was replicated in an independent cohort. In vitro tests confirmed that a few of the cytomegalovirus-associated TCR beta chains recognize cytomegalovirus antigens. In both the original and validation cohorts, the classifier was reported to diagnose cytomegalovirus status with high specificity and sensitivity. The study listed approximately 150 TCR beta chains as associated with cytomegalovirus. According to a later analysis, TCR association rates differed among HLA loci, with DRB1 alleles showing the most associated TCRs and HLA-C alleles showing the fewest. Some IMGT-functional V segments, including TRBV6-2 and TRBV6-3, could not be distinguished by the 87-base-pair reads and were therefore excluded. Because HLA typing was missing for some donors at each locus, association tests included only the typed subset. A further reported finding was that TCR beta sequences accurately predicted the HLA-A and HLA-B alleles for most subjects in the first cohort. A later analysis associated 15,000 to 20,000 TCR beta sequences with specific HLA alleles at a false discovery rate of 0.05. The authors suggested that the approach could potentially be generalized to other disease states and immunological phenotypes. Broadly in line with IMGT annotations, most TCR beta V segments showed up in productive rearrangements about 90% or about 30% of the time in an earlier analysis of a few hundred of the donors. This cohort had only TCR beta chains sequenced, and the lack of alpha or paired-chain data limited which features could be detected. In a later analysis, several top co-occurrence clusters were reported to appear linked to parvovirus B19, influenza, CMV and Epstein-Barr virus. Roughly 17 rarely observed V segments, including chromosome 9 orphons, were excluded from the earlier analysis of about 610 of the donors because counts were too low. The sequencing pipeline was judged likely to have produced a cluster of highly shared sequence variants as a technical artifact. The only immune exposure information available for the cohort was CMV serostatus.

The cohort was made up of 666 healthy bone marrow donors. At the time of sampling, all cohort members were nominally healthy, though unrecorded immune exposures were likely present. The donor tested CMV seronegative and was one of the 352 seronegative cohort members. A peripheral blood sample was collected from each donor, and TCR beta sequencing was performed on peripheral blood mononuclear cells. The Qiagen DNeasy Blood Extraction Kit was used to extract genomic DNA from the blood cell samples. Libraries were prepared through the immunoSEQ multiplex PCR assay. For the multiplex PCR, a mixture combining 60 forward primers for TCR Vbeta segments and 13 reverse primers for TCR Jbeta segments was used. A multiplex PCR assay on genomic DNA amplified the CDR3 region of rearranged TCR beta genes. The amplified TCR beta libraries were sequenced on the Illumina HiSeq System as 87-base-pair reads. Concerning the study's data processing: In a later analysis, approximately 74 million unique TCR beta chains were counted across the approximately 640 repertoires, and around 10 million of these chains were shared by at least two donors. Raw reads were error-corrected and collapsed into unique sequences with a nearest-neighbor algorithm that merged closely related sequences to remove PCR and sequencing errors. V, D and J gene segments were assigned by aligning CDR3 sequences to IMGT reference sequences. For a sequence to be retained, at least a six-nucleotide match to both a V gene segment and a J gene segment was required. A rearrangement was called productive if the CDR3 had no stop codons and remained in frame with V and J, and every other rearrangement was called non-productive. CDR3 was defined by IMGT convention, running from the second conserved V-encoded cysteine to the conserved J-encoded phenylalanine. The earlier analysis of some 540 of the donors excluded any sequence lacking an unambiguous match to a single V gene segment. In an earlier analysis of more than 500 of the donors, a V segment was called functional when productive rearrangements were above 56.7%, and segregating when the standard deviation between donors exceeded 5%. A statistical classification framework was built to diagnose cytomegalovirus status from the catalog of TCR beta chain sequences. In a later analysis, TCR nucleotide sequences were compared against IMGT/GENE-DB human TR gene sequences so that V and J genes could be assigned. A later analysis assigned CDR3 sequences and most-parsimonious VDJ recombination scenarios with the TCRdist pipeline. A later analysis defined each TCR beta chain by its CDR3 amino acid sequence plus V-gene family, and excluded reads lacking a unique V-gene family. In a later analysis, several hundred highly shared, low-generation-probability nucleotide sequences were removed to address suspected cross-contamination and a sequencing artifact. For each public chain, a later analysis derived a clonal expansion index from normalized ranks of inferred template counts within each repertoire. A later analysis computed generation probabilities with a VDJ recombination model fitted to out-of-frame rearrangements, and checked the results against IGoR. Hypergeometric tests were used in a later analysis to score TCR-TCR, TCR-HLA and TCR-CMV co-occurrence, with a repertoire-size bias correction applied to the TCR pairs. False discovery rates were estimated in a later analysis by permuting HLA or CMV assignments 20 times. In a later analysis, co-occurring TCRs were grouped with DBSCAN, and TCRdist sequence similarity was added when clustering was performed within HLA-allele-positive subsets. For co-occurrence clustering, repertoires with fewer than 30,000 or more than 120,000 public chains were excluded, along with five repertoires with anomalous nucleotide sharing. TCRdb carries this immuneACCESS record with in-frame sequences only. Its versions omit some clonotypes, under half of them owing to an unresolved V gene in the studies checked, with the rest unexplained. The DNA gave D and trimming, while V, J and clone size come from that table. In all, the sample holds about 170,000 clones, and roughly 70% of those were seen once. The leading ten clones occupy roughly 1.6% of the sample.

To note about this clone: The clone's antigen remains unknown. Per-base quality was not reported, and no clone a single base away is much larger than it.

The TCR originated in a girl between 10 and 17 years old in good health and CMV-seronegative. The specimen sequenced was PBMCs. The chain is made from TRBV19 and TRBJ1-4, with the D gene not confidently named. The CDR3 is CASKDSQVITNEKLFF. The sequenced DNA is TGTGCCAGTAAAGATTCCCAGGTGATAACTAATGAAAAACTGTTTTTT.